A single sample is the source of the 5 T cell receptor beta chains below, sequenced in a study of T cells in women clearing cervical HPV infection. Some clones are missing from TCRdb's copy, which holds only in-frame ones; the method was immunoSEQ multiplex PCR. The repertoire table contains nearly 20,000 clones. The source material was blood buffy coat. The receptors stem from a woman between 18 and 70 years old with a cervical HPV16 infection that either progressed to CIN3+ or cleared (not recorded which).

Note on this clone: The read terminates 3 residues ahead of where the CDR3 ends, so the germline J gene completes it. The V and J genes are TRBV5-6 and TRBJ2-7, with 9 nucleotides matching TRBD2. Looked up from germline, CDR1 is SGHDT and CDR2 is YYEEEE. This CDR3 contains 14 residues. After removal of 3 bases from V and 4 bases from J, the junction contained 5 bases not matched to a gene. CDR3 DNA, as far as it was read: TGTGCCAGCAGCTATAGCGGGGGCAAATACGAG. It is translated as CASSYSGGKYE. Given in full, the CDR3 is CASSYSGGKYEQYF.

To note about this clone: The read gets to within 3 residues of the CDR3 end, and the germline J gene fills in the rest. This chain links TRBV30 with TRBJ2-3, with 9 bases lining up with TRBD2. This CDR3 comprises 13 residues. The J segment lost 5 bases and the V segment lost 8 bases, leaving 8 bases of the junction unmatched. Germline assignment: CDR1 GTSNPN and CDR2 SVGIG (reference sequence). The CDR3 loop is CAVGAGGIDTQYF. CDR3 DNA (partial): TGTGCCGTTGGAGCGGGGGGCATAGATACG.

This clone is classed as medium-sized by frequency. The read falls 3 residues short of the CDR3 end, and the missing part is taken from the germline J gene. The chain recombines TRBV7-2 with TRBJ1-4; D is uncertain. The CDR3 extends over 13 amino acids. V lost 3 bases and J 5 bases, leaving 7 bases between the germline ends. Germline CDR1 is SGHTA and CDR2 is FQGNSA. The CDR3 is CASSFLQNEKLFF. The part of the CDR3 DNA that was read is TGTGCCAGCAGCTTCTTACAGAATGAAAAA.

In regard to this clone: The read is 3 residues too short to cover the CDR3 end, so that end is filled in from the germline J gene. The gene calls are TRBV5-1 and TRBJ1-6; maybe TRBD1 (6 bases). There are 14 residues in the CDR3. Germline loops: CDR1 SGHRS, CDR2 YFSETQ. V lost 3 bases, J lost 8 bases, and 12 bases lay in between. The CDR3 DNA, read in part, is TGCGCCAGCAGCTCACAGGGCTTGGATTCACCC. This translates into CASSSQGLDSP. The full-length CDR3 reads as CASSSQGLDSPLHF.

Details on this clone: The sequence runs out 3 residues before the end of the CDR3; the remainder is reconstructed from the germline J gene. The chain combines TRBV2 with TRBJ2-3; D is undetermined. Trimming took off 0 bases at V and 2 bases at J, with 6 bases between the two ends. The length of the CDR3 is 14 residues. Looked up from germline, CDR1 is SNHLY and CDR2 is FYNNEI. CDR3 bases read: TGTGCCAGCAGTGAAGCCTTAGACACAGATACG. Its translation is CASSEALDTDT. The entire CDR3 protein is CASSEALDTDTQYF.